A single T cell receptor beta chain is shown here with its context. No antigen is known for it. Base qualities are not at hand, and no much larger clone is one base apart. The data derive from a study of post-analysis software for immune sequencing data (dated by TCRdb to about 2015). Study-level background: Disease courses on record covered relapsing-remitting, secondary progressive and progressive-relapsing multiple sclerosis, though some patients had no subtype annotation. The patient repertoires were set against 10 or so previously published healthy control repertoires from donors whose ages ranged from roughly 6 to 25 years. A subset of samples was prepared in parallel using single-end sample barcoding, then pooled and co-amplified after Illumina adapter ligation.

Library method: PCR. Sequencing was performed on an Illumina HiSeq 2500. To reduce PCR and sequencing biases, unique molecular identifiers were built into the TCR beta cDNA libraries. Every 1 to 10 million input T cells yielded some 500,000 cDNA molecules, meaning each molecule approximated one T cell. Patient libraries were prepared and sequenced with the same protocol used for the earlier healthy control dataset. Within a given batch, samples were prepared together, multiplexed and sequenced on the same HiSeq lane. The paper's processing steps were these. Raw barcoded reads were processed with MIGEC, and single-read molecular identifier groups were discarded before consensus assembly and CDR3 extraction. VDJtools was used for post-analysis of the clonotype tables, and diversity was normalized by down-sampling every dataset to the size of the smallest sample. In repertoire overlap clustering, CDR3 amino acid sequences, but not nucleotide sequences, were matched to correct batch-related cross-sample contamination. TCRdb handled the public reads itself, with Q25 trimming in fastp and clone calling in MiXCR, and kept productive beta chains. A single entry per CDR3 protein holds the most common genes and DNA from its merged rows. The V and J calls and clone size come from TCRdb's table, not from the authors' own analysis. This sample lists hundreds of thousands of distinct CDR3 sequences; about 40% were detected once. Approximately 7.7% of the sample lies in the top ten.

TCR beta repertoires were profiled from peripheral blood of approximately 13 young patients with multiple sclerosis to demonstrate the VDJtools post-analysis software. Multiple sclerosis patients were children and adolescents aged 6 to 15 years. The germline V gene (reference sequence) gives CDR1 as DFQATT and CDR2 as SNEGSKA. Spanning cysteine to phenylalanine, the CDR3 consists of 12 amino acids. The DNA shown is the 36-base CDR3, in frame from base 1. V ends up 6 bases short and J 5 bases short, with an unmatched junction base count of 6. Overall results and qualifications from the work: Patients showed significantly higher frequencies than controls for a handful of TRBV segments, among them TRBV5-6, TRBV5-1 and TRBV20-1. The multiple sclerosis patient group was slightly younger than the control group. Strong co-clustering of samples prepared in the same batch was shown by direct clustering with F measure, prompting a batch-effect correction. Multiple sclerosis patients had significantly lower normalized Chao1 diversity than controls, a result that suggests substantial peripheral T-cell clonal expansion.

Sequenced input: blood. This sequence uses TRBV20-1 and TRBJ2-5, with 7 middle bases fitting TRBD1. The TCR sequence derives from a girl aged 2-15 years with multiple sclerosis. The DNA reads TGCAGTGCGAAGAGGGGGCTGGAGACCCAGTACTTC. This codes for CSAKRGLETQYF.